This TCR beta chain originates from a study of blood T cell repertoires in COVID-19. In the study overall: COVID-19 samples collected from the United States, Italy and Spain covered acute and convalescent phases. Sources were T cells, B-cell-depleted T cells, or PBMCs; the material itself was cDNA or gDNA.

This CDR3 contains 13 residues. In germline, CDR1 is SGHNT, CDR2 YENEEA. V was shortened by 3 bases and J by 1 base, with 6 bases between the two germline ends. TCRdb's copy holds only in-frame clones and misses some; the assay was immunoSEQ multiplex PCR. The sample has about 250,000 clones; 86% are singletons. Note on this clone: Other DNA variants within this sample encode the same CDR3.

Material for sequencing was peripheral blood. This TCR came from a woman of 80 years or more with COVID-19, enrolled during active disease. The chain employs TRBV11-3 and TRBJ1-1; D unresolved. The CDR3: CASSLGGNTEAFF. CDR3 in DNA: TGTGCCAGCAGCTTGGGAGGGAACACTGAAGCTTTCTTT.